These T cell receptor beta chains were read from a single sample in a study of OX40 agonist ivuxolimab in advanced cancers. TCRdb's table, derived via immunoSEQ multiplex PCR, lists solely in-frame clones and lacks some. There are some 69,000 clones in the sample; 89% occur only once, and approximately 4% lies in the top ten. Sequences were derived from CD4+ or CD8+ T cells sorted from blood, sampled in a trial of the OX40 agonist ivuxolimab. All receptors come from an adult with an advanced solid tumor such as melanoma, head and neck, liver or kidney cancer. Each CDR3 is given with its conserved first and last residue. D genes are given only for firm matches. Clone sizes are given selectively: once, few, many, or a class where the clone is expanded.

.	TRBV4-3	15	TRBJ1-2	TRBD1	CASSQVSRGESGYTF	TGCGCCAGCAGCCAAGTGAGCAGGGGGGAAAGTGGCTACACCTTC
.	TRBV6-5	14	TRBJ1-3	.	CASSGLSSGNTIYF	TGTGCCAGCAGTGGACTCTCCTCTGGAAACACCATATATTTT
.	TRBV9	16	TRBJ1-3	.	CASSVRGLLRGNTIYF	TGTGCCAGCAGCGTTCGGGGGCTACTGCGGGGAAACACCATATATTTT
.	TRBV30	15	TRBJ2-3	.	CAWTVGGGRTDTQYF	TGTGCCTGGACCGTTGGAGGGGGACGCACAGATACGCAGTATTTT
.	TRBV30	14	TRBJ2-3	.	CAWGYGRSTDTQYF	TGTGCCTGGGGGTACGGCCGAAGCACAGATACGCAGTATTTT
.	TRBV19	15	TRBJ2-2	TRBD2	CASHRSGRAPGELFF	TGTGCCAGTCACCGTAGCGGGAGGGCCCCCGGGGAGCTGTTTTTT
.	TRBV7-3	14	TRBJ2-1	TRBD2	CASSQGLVTNEQFF	TGTGCCAGCAGCCAAGGACTAGTTACGAATGAGCAGTTCTTC
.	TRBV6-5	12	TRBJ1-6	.	CASRQYNSPLHF	TGTGCCAGCAGACAGTATAATTCACCCCTCCACTTT
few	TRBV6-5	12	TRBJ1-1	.	CASRPGGAEAFF	TGTGCCAGCAGGCCCGGGGGTGCTGAAGCTTTCTTT
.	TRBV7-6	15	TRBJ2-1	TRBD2	CASKFMETSGNEQFF	TGTGCCAGCAAGTTTATGGAGACTAGCGGAAATGAGCAGTTCTTC
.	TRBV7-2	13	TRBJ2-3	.	CASSFGGTDTQYF	TGTGCCAGCAGCTTTGGCGGCACAGATACGCAGTATTTT
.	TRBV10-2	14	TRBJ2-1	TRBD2	CASTTSGRAGEQFF	TGCGCCAGCACGACTAGCGGGAGGGCGGGTGAGCAGTTCTTC
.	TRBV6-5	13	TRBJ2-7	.	CASETPSSYEQYF	TGTGCCAGCGAGACACCCAGTTCCTACGAGCAGTACTTC
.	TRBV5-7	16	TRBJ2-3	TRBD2	CASSPRLAGGPDTQYF	TGTGCCAGCAGCCCAAGACTAGCGGGAGGGCCAGATACGCAGTATTTT
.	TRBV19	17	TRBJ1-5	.	CASSKGGGQYSNQPQHF	TGTGCCAGTAGTAAAGGCGGAGGACAGTATAGCAATCAGCCCCAGCATTTT
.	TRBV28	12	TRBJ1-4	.	CASRPGTEKLFF	TGTGCCAGCAGACCCGGTACGGAAAAACTGTTTTTT
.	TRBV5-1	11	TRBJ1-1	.	CASSLNTEAFF	TGCGCCAGCAGCTTGAACACTGAAGCTTTCTTT
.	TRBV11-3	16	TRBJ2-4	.	CASSLGVGSPKNIQYF	TGTGCCAGCAGCTTAGGTGTTGGGTCTCCCAAAAACATTCAGTACTTC
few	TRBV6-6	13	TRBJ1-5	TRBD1	CASRTYDREPQHF	TGTGCCAGCAGAACCTATGACAGGGAGCCCCAGCATTTT
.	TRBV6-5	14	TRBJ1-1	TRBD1	CASKRTGFDTEAFF	TGTGCCAGCAAGCGGACAGGGTTCGACACTGAAGCTTTCTTT
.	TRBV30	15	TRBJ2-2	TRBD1	CAWTKRDRVTGELFF	TGTGCCTGGACTAAGCGGGACAGGGTCACCGGGGAGCTGTTTTTT
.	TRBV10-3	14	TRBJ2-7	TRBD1	CAISLQGARNEQYF	TGTGCCATCAGTCTACAGGGGGCGAGGAACGAGCAGTACTTC
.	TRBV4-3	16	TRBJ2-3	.	CASSRFTSSSTDTQYF	TGCGCCAGCAGCCGCTTCACTAGCAGCAGCACAGATACGCAGTATTTT
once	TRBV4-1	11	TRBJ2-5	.	CASSQEETQYF	TGTGCCAGCAGCCAAGAAGAGACCCAGTACTTC
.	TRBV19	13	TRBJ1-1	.	CASSKGSNTEAFF	TGTGCCAGTAGTAAAGGATCGAACACTGAAGCTTTCTTT
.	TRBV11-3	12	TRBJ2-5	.	CASSLAGETQYF	TGTGCCAGCAGCTTAGCGGGAGAGACCCAGTACTTC
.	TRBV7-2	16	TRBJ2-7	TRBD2	CASSLVGLAGAGEQYF	TGTGCCAGCAGCTTAGTCGGACTAGCGGGAGCGGGCGAGCAGTACTTC
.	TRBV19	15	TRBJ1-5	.	CASTWDRRINQPQHF	TGTGCCAGTACCTGGGACCGCCGAATCAATCAGCCCCAGCATTTT
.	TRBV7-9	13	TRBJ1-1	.	CASSQGLATEAFF	TGTGCCAGCAGCCAGGGTCTCGCTACTGAAGCTTTCTTT
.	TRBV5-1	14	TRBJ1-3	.	CASSLGPSGNTIYF	TGCGCCAGCAGCTTGGGCCCCTCTGGAAACACCATATATTTT
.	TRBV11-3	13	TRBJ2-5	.	CASSLEAQETQYF	TGTGCCAGCAGCTTAGAGGCTCAAGAGACCCAGTACTTC
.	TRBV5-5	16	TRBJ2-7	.	CASNELPQGTFKEQYF	TGTGCCAGCAACGAGCTTCCACAGGGAACCTTTAAGGAGCAGTACTTC
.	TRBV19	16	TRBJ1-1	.	CASSSPSGLVGTEAFF	TGTGCCAGTAGTTCCCCCTCCGGGCTCGTGGGCACTGAAGCTTTCTTT
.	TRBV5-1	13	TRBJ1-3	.	CASSSKSGNTIYF	TGCGCCAGCAGCTCAAAGTCTGGAAACACCATATATTTT
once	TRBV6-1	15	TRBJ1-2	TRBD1	CASSFLGTDNYGYTF	TGTGCCAGCAGCTTTCTAGGGACAGATAACTATGGCTACACCTTC
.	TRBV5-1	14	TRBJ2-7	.	CASSLERVTYEQYF	TGCGCCAGCAGCTTGGAAAGAGTTACCTACGAGCAGTACTTC
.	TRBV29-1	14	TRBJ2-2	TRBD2	CSVGTSGSLGELFF	TGCAGCGTTGGGACTAGCGGGAGTCTCGGGGAGCTGTTTTTT
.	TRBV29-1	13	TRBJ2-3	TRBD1	CSSGGTGGDTQYF	TGCAGCTCTGGGGGGACAGGGGGAGATACGCAGTATTTT
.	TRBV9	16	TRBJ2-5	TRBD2	CASSLGLAGERETQYF	TGTGCCAGCAGCCTCGGACTAGCGGGGGAGAGGGAGACCCAGTACTTC
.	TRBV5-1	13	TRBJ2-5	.	CASSGQGGETQYF	TGCGCCAGCAGCGGTCAGGGTGGAGAGACCCAGTACTTC
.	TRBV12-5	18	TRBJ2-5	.	CASGLVMRGLGYQETQYF	TGTGCTAGTGGTTTGGTTATGAGGGGTTTGGGGTACCAAGAGACCCAGTACTTC
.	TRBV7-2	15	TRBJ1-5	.	CASSFQGYSNQPQHF	TGTGCCAGCAGCTTCCAGGGATACAGCAATCAGCCCCAGCATTTT
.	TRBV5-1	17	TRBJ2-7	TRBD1	CASSLGQGPTVFYEQYF	TGCGCCAGCAGCTTGGGACAGGGCCCCACCGTCTTCTACGAGCAGTACTTC
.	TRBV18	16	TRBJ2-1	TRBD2	CASSPWTSGSYNEQFF	TGTGCCAGCTCACCGTGGACTAGCGGGTCCTACAATGAGCAGTTCTTC
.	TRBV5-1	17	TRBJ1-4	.	CASSPGLETTLREKLFF	TGCGCCAGCAGCCCCGGCTTGGAAACGACGCTCCGCGAAAAACTGTTTTTT